One T cell receptor beta chain is described in this entry. The data belong to a study of blood T cell repertoires in COVID-19. Only in-frame clones appear in the TCRdb table, and some are missing; sequencing was by immunoSEQ multiplex PCR. The table includes about 190,000 clones, 78% detected once. The CDR3 consists of 16 residues. Looked up from germline, CDR1 is SGHRS and CDR2 is YFSETQ. Germline trimming cut 0 bases from V and 0 bases from J; bases unmatched to any gene: 5. The V call is TRBV5-1, the J call TRBJ1-1; 7 bases are shared with TRBD1. Input material: peripheral blood. The TCR sequence derives from a woman over 75 with active or convalescent COVID-19. CDR3 residues: CASSLAYRGVNTEAFF. The DNA of the CDR3 is TGCGCCAGCAGCTTGGCCTACAGGGGCGTGAACACTGAAGCTTTCTTT.